Listed here are 5 T cell receptor beta chains from one sample, sequenced in a study of T cell responses to AZD1222 COVID-19 vaccine. Sequencing was performed with immunoSEQ multiplex PCR; in TCRdb, only in-frame clones are kept and a portion is missing. The sample lists 94,000 or so clones; about nine tenths were seen once. The input for sequencing was peripheral blood, taken on day 0 of AZD1222 vaccination. The receptors shown here come from an adult in good health.

The J gene is TRBJ2-3, the V gene TRBV7-3, with D unresolved. Between the trimmed V and J ends, which lost 5 bases and 8 bases, there was a span of 11 bases. This CDR3 has 12 amino acids. Germline CDR1 and CDR2: SGHTA and FQGTGA. CDR3 sequence reads: CASSPLGGTQYF. The CDR3 region has the DNA TGTGCCAGCAGCCCGTTAGGCGGTACGCAGTATTTT.

This chain uses TRBV25-1 with TRBJ1-1, with D possibly being TRBD1 (5 bases). V shed 0 bases and J shed 8 bases, with 16 bases lying between them. The germline V gene has CDR1 MGHDK and CDR2 SYGVNS. The CDR3 contains 15 residues. The CDR3 DNA reads TGTGCCAGCAGTGAATATAGTTCGGGGGAAGTCGAAGCTTTCTTT. Protein sequence: CASSEYSSGEVEAFF.

The chain is built from TRBV6-5 and TRBJ1-6; D is unclear. The germline V gene has CDR1 MNHEY and CDR2 SVGAGI. V lost 3 bases and J lost 13, with 16 bases in between. This CDR3 region has 14 residues. Here the CDR3 DNA reads TGTGCCAGCAGTTATCGAAACGGCGGGGAGCCCCTCCACTTT. This sequence encodes CASSYRNGGEPLHF.

This chain uses TRBV10-3 with TRBJ2-1; D ambiguous. Germline V gene lookup returns CDR1 ENHRY and CDR2 SYGVKD. Trimming took 3 bases from V and 1 from J, leaving 13 bases between them. The CDR3 length is 16 residues. CDR3 amino acids: CAISDPLATSYNEQFF. In DNA, the CDR3 is TGTGCCATCAGTGACCCGTTAGCTACGTCCTACAATGAGCAGTTCTTC.

This chain links TRBV11-2 with TRBJ2-3; 9 bases are shared with TRBD2. CDR3 length: 16 residues. CDR1 and CDR2 (germline): SGHAT, FQNNGV. The trim removed 1 base at V and 4 bases at J, leaving 6 bases unmatched. The DNA for the CDR3 is TGTGCCAGCAGCTTAGCGGTTAGCGGGGGCGCAGATACGCAGTATTTT. This codes for CASSLAVSGGADTQYF.